The 7 T cell receptor beta chains given below trace back to one sample, sequenced in a study of blood T cell repertoires in COVID-19. The data were produced by immunoSEQ multiplex PCR, yet TCRdb's version contains in-frame clones alone and is incomplete. The data hold 190,000 or so clones, with around 80% observed a single time. The sequenced material came from peripheral blood. These receptors were obtained from a woman of 80 years or more with active or convalescent COVID-19.

This sequence joins TRBV10-3 and TRBJ1-3; D unresolved. V was clipped by 6 bases and J by 0 bases, with 9 bases between them. Germline CDR1 is ENHRY and CDR2 is SYGVKD. This CDR3 spans 14 amino acids. In nucleotides, the CDR3 is TGTGCCATCAGAGGCGACATCTCTGGAAACACCATATATTTT. As protein: CAIRGDISGNTIYF.

The chain is built from TRBV4-2 and TRBJ2-3; no firm D call. Per the germline V gene, CDR1 is LGHNA and CDR2 is YNFKEQ. The CDR3 covers 16 residues. V was pared by 0 bases and J by 2 bases, with 12 bases between. CDR3 protein: CASSQESNYLTDTQYF. The CDR3 DNA reads as TGTGCCAGCAGCCAAGAGTCCAACTACCTCACAGATACGCAGTATTTT.

V gene TRBV9 combines with J gene TRBJ2-5, with 8 bases aligning to TRBD2. Germline trimming cut 0 bases from V and 1 base from J; bases unmatched to any gene: 2. Germline-derived CDR1 and CDR2 are SGDLS and YYNGEE. The CDR3 consists of 15 residues. In nucleotides, the CDR3 is TGTGCCAGCAGCGTAGCGGCGGGGGGCCAAGAGACCCAGTACTTC. It translates to CASSVAAGGQETQYF.

The genes are TRBV19 and TRBJ2-7, with 7 bases identical to TRBD1. The CDR3 totals 15 residues. V gave up 6 bases and J gave up 2 bases; unmatched junction bases: 10. Germline V gene lookup returns CDR1 LNHDA and CDR2 SQIVND (reference sequence). CDR3 in DNA: TGTGCCAGTAGCCCCGGGACAGCTCAACCCTACGAGCAGTACTTC. Protein product: CASSPGTAQPYEQYF.

There are many counts of this clone. This rearrangement joins TRBV2 to TRBJ2-7; 8 nucleotides agree with TRBD2. V gave up 3 bases and J gave up 2 bases; unmatched junction bases: 6. CDR3 size: 15 residues. Germline V gene data show CDR1 as SNHLY and CDR2 as FYNNEI. The CDR3 protein is CASSELGGGPYEQYF. DNA of the CDR3: TGTGCCAGCAGTGAGCTGGGCGGGGGGCCCTACGAGCAGTACTTC.

This chain's CDR3 is CASSFVATGYEQYF. Written as DNA, the CDR3 is TGCGCCAGCAGCTTCGTAGCGACTGGTTACGAGCAGTACTTC. The chain recombines TRBV5-1 with TRBJ2-7; maybe TRBD2 (5 bases). Germline V lookup: CDR1 SGHRS, CDR2 YFSETQ. With 2 bases removed from V and 4 bases from J, the gap between germline ends came to 13 bases. The CDR3 sequence is 14 residues long.

The chain combines TRBV20-1 with TRBJ1-4; 10 bases are a match to TRBD1. The V and J ends lost 3 bases and 3 bases, in that order; junction bases with no gene match: 4. This CDR3 is built from 15 residues. CDR1 is DFQATT, CDR2 SNEGSKA, per germline (reference sequence). Here the CDR3 DNA reads TGCAGTGCTAGTGACAGGGGGCACGCTAATGAAAAACTGTTTTTT. It translates to CSASDRGHANEKLFF.